One sample yielded the 20 T cell receptor beta chains listed below, sequenced in a study of blood T cells in healthy people across ages. A second roughly 6 to 12 cycle PCR used barcoded and J-beta primers. A single record per CDR3 protein comes from TCRdb applying MiXCR to the 5' RACE reads. The data contain roughly 800,000 distinct CDR3 sequences, 58% of them singletons. Source material: blood. Receptors originate from a man between 25 and 39 years old in good health.

The genes are TRBV6-5 and TRBJ1-6; unclear D gene. The germline V and J ends were trimmed by 8 bases and 3 bases, with 14 bases remaining between them. Germline assignment: CDR1 MNHEY and CDR2 SVGAGI. CDR3 size: 15 residues. CDR3 sequence reads: CASSIRALYNSPLHF. CDR3 in DNA: TGTGCCAGCTCCATACGAGCCCTCTATAATTCACCCCTCCACTTT.

The chain recombines TRBV6-5 with TRBJ2-7; the D is unclear. Looked up from germline, CDR1 is MNHEY and CDR2 is SVGAGI. This CDR3 region has 14 residues. V was shortened by 0 bases and J by 5 bases, with 11 bases between the two germline ends. The CDR3 DNA reads as TGTGCCAGCAGTTACTCGTATCAGGTGCACGAGCAGTACTTC. It yields the protein CASSYSYQVHEQYF.

The chain has TRBV4-2 and TRBJ2-1; 8 bases align to TRBD2. The V gene's germline CDR1 is LGHNA and CDR2 YNFKEQ. The V segment lost 4 bases and the J segment 5 bases; nucleotides outside the gene matches: 7. This CDR3 comprises 15 residues. The CDR3 nucleotides read TGTGCCAGCAGCCCCGCCGGGACTAGGGACAATGAGCAGTTCTTC. As protein: CASSPAGTRDNEQFF.

This sequence joins TRBV7-2 and TRBJ2-3, with 8 nucleotides matching TRBD2. The length of the CDR3 is 16 residues. Germline V gives CDR1 SGHTA, CDR2 FQGNSA. Trimming took 5 bases from V and 4 from J; bases not matched to a gene: 11. CDR3 sequence: CASSPRRGASADTQYF. CDR3 coding DNA: TGTGCCAGCAGCCCTAGGCGGGGGGCTAGCGCAGATACGCAGTATTTT.

This sequence joins TRBV6-5 and TRBJ2-3; 8 positions agree with TRBD2. The junction had 12 bases not matched to a gene; V was cut back by 8 bases and J by 2 bases. The germline CDR1 and CDR2 sequences are MNHEY and SVGAGI. The CDR3 has 16 residues. The CDR3, as DNA: TGTGCCAGCGGGGTAGGACGGGGGGGCGCCACAGATACGCAGTATTTT. Protein: CASGVGRGGATDTQYF.

The rearrangement links TRBV7-9 to TRBJ2-5; D gene unclear. V was clipped by 5 bases and J by 11 bases, with 27 bases between them. The germline V gene has CDR1 SEHNR and CDR2 FQNEAQ (reference sequence). The CDR3 totals 16 residues. Here the CDR3 DNA reads TGTGCCAGCAGCCCCCGGGTGGGGAATATTCGGAATGAGCAGTACTTC. Protein product: CASSPRVGNIRNEQYF.

The CDR3 here is CASSRSALSGANVLTF. Here the CDR3 DNA reads TGTGCCAGCTCACGATCCGCACTCTCTGGGGCCAACGTCCTGACTTTC. The V call is TRBV18, the J call TRBJ2-6; D is unresolved. The CDR3 is 16 residues long. Germline values: CDR1 KGHSH, CDR2 LQKENI. The V gene lost 4 bases and the J gene lost 0 bases, with 10 bases spanning the gap. The full variable domain, its missing parts supplied by reference TRBV18 and TRBJ2-6, is NAGVMQNPRHLVRRRGQEARLRCSPMKGHSHVYWYRQLPEEGLKFMVYLQKENIIDESGMPKERFSAEFPKEGPSILRIQQVVRGDSAAYFCASSRSALSGANVLTFGAGSRLTVL.

The chain uses TRBV28 and TRBJ2-1; 10 bases are shared with TRBD2. Losses at the gene ends were 6 bases for V and 7 bases for J; bases not matched to a gene: 12. CDR1 MDHEN and CDR2 SYDVKM come from the germline V gene. The CDR3 consists of 16 residues. The CDR3, as DNA: TGTGCCAGCAGCCTTCAAGCGGGAGGGCCCGGAAATGAGCAGTTCTTC. Residues: CASSLQAGGPGNEQFF.

CDR3 bases: TGTGGGGGTTTTACAATGGAGGTATCCGGGGCCAACGTCCTGACTTTC. It yields the protein CGGFTMEVSGANVLTF. The chain carries TRBV7-9 and TRBJ2-6; possibly TRBD2 for D (5 bases). The CDR3 is made up of 16 amino acids. Germline assignment: CDR1 SEHNR and CDR2 FQNEAQ (reference sequence).

The sample holds a few counts of this clonotype. This chain links TRBV27 with TRBJ1-2; 8 positions match TRBD1. J gave up 1 base and V 5 bases, and 9 bases lay outside the gene matches. Germline CDR1 reads MNHEY; CDR2 reads SMNVEV (reference sequence). This CDR3 region has 16 residues. CDR3 DNA: TGTGCCAGCAGTATCGCCCGGGACAGGAATAACTATGGCTACACCTTC. Its translation: CASSIARDRNNYGYTF.

The table lists this clonotype with many counts. The chain employs TRBV6-1 and TRBJ2-6; D is unresolved. With 5 bases removed from V and 2 bases from J, the gap between germline ends came to 10 bases. The CDR3 is 15 residues long. The germline V gene has CDR1 MNHNS and CDR2 SASEGT. In DNA form, the CDR3 reads TGTGCCAGCAGTATAGCCTCGACTGGGGCCAACGTCCTGACTTTC. It yields the protein CASSIASTGANVLTF.

This clonotype was recorded many times. Since a much larger clone is just one base distant, this may be a read error. The chain carries TRBV7-2 and TRBJ2-3; 7 nucleotides agree with TRBD2. Trimming took 2 bases from V and 5 from J; bases not matched to a gene: 10. The CDR3 totals 16 residues. In germline, CDR1 is SGHTA, CDR2 FQGNSA. The CDR3 sequence is CASSLHGRAGQDTQYF. The CDR3, as DNA: TGTGCCAGCAGCTTACATGGACGAGCGGGGCAAGATACGCAGTATTTT.

The gene calls are TRBV27 and TRBJ1-5; tentative D call: TRBD1 (5 bases). With 5 bases removed from V and 0 bases from J, the gap between germline ends came to 14 bases. Germline CDR1 reads MNHEY; CDR2 reads SMNVEV (reference sequence). This CDR3 spans 16 amino acids. The CDR3 coding sequence is TGTGCCAGCAGTCCTCAAGCAGGGTTTAGCAATCAGCCCCAGCATTTT. Protein sequence: CASSPQAGFSNQPQHF.

This clonotype has just a few counts. The chain employs TRBV12-3 or TRBV12-4 and TRBJ2-5; D is undetermined. The CDR3 consists of 14 residues. Trimming stripped 5 bases from V and 3 bases from J, with 13 bases between. For the CDR3, the DNA is TGTGCCAGCAGTCGGATGTCCACCGAAGAGACCCAGTACTTC. Translation gives CASSRMSTEETQYF.

The CDR3 DNA reads as TGTGCCTGCGGCGGTGCGGGAGGGGCAGATACGCAGTATTTT. Protein sequence: CACGGAGGADTQYF. The rearrangement joins TRBV30 to TRBJ2-3, with 9 bases that match TRBD2. This CDR3 has 14 amino acids. After removal of 6 bases from V and 4 bases from J, the junction contained 8 bases not matched to a gene. CDR1 and CDR2 from the germline V gene are GTSNPN and SVGIG (reference sequence).

In this sample, this clonotype turned up many times. The V call is TRBV29-1, the J call TRBJ2-1, with D uncertain. Deletions cut 2 bases from V and 6 bases from J, with 8 bases between. Germline V gene sequence: CDR1 SQVTM, CDR2 ANQGSEA. This CDR3 comprises 12 residues. The CDR3 protein is CSVEKWVNEQFF. CDR3 DNA sequence: TGCAGCGTTGAAAAGTGGGTCAATGAGCAGTTCTTC.

J is TRBJ2-2 and V is TRBV10-1; D may be TRBD1 (6 bases). V was cut by 6 bases and J by 2 bases, with 10 bases left in between. CDR3 length equals 14 residues. Germline CDR1 WNHNN, CDR2 SYGVQD (reference sequence). This CDR3 reads CASRRTENTGELFF. In nucleotides, the CDR3 is TGCGCCAGCAGGAGGACAGAAAACACCGGGGAGCTGTTTTTT.

The rearrangement joins TRBV7-2 to TRBJ2-1, with D hard to call. The CDR3 loop spans 12 amino acids. V was trimmed by 4 bases and J by 9 bases, leaving 10 bases between them. The germline V gene has CDR1 SGHTA and CDR2 FQGNSA. CDR3 residues: CASSSGLIEQFF. In DNA, the CDR3 is TGTGCCAGCAGCTCAGGATTGATTGAGCAGTTCTTC.

The rearrangement links TRBV10-3 to TRBJ2-1, with 9 nucleotides matching TRBD2. Trimming removed 4 bases from V and 6 bases from J; junction bases left unmatched: 13. CDR1 is ENHRY and CDR2 is SYGVKD in the germline V gene. This CDR3 contains 17 residues. CDR3 in DNA: TGTGCCATCAGTGTAACCCCGGCTAGCGGGATAATCAATGAGCAGTTCTTC. It yields the protein CAISVTPASGIINEQFF.

The chain is built from TRBV20-1 and TRBJ1-4, with D perhaps TRBD1 (5 bases). Trimming took off 6 bases at V and 2 bases at J, with 10 bases between the two ends. CDR1 and CDR2 from the germline V gene are DFQATT and SNEGSKA (reference sequence). The CDR3 contains 13 residues. CDR3 sequence: CSAKQDTNEKLFF. In nucleotides, the CDR3 is TGCAGTGCGAAACAGGATACTAATGAAAAACTGTTTTTT.